These 7 T cell receptor beta chains were all obtained from the same sample, sequenced in a study of cytomegalovirus exposure and HLA in healthy donors. Sequenced by immunoSEQ multiplex PCR; TCRdb stores in-frame clones only, minus some. The data hold some 100,000 clones, with around nine tenths observed a single time. The sample comprised PBMCs. The receptors here all came from a man between 18 and 29 years old in good health and CMV-seropositive.

This clone occurred a few times. V and J are TRBV4-2 and TRBJ1-1; D gene uncertain. The V and J ends lost 5 bases and 3 bases respectively, with 10 bases between them. Per the germline V gene, CDR1 is LGHNA and CDR2 is YNFKEQ. The CDR3 extends over 13 amino acids. The CDR3 DNA follows: TGTGCCAGCAGCGCCCTGTTAGACACTGAAGCTTTCTTT. It specifies CASSALLDTEAFF.

The chain couples TRBV5-4 to TRBJ2-7; TRBD1 aligns across 8 bases. The CDR3 consists of 12 residues. The V gene end was trimmed by 4 bases and the J gene end by 9 bases; junction bases not matched to a gene: 6. Looked up from germline, CDR1 is SGHNT and CDR2 is YYREEE (reference sequence). The CDR3 region has the DNA TGTGCCAGCAGCGTCGACAGGGGAAGGCAGTACTTC. Translating it yields CASSVDRGRQYF.

The gene calls are TRBV5-1 and TRBJ2-7; 11 bases align to TRBD2. The V gene's germline CDR1 is SGHRS and CDR2 YFSETQ. This CDR3 is 15 amino acids long. J lost 3 bases, V lost 4 bases, and 6 bases had no gene match. The CDR3 coding sequence is TGCGCCAGCAGCGTCGTAGCGGGGGGGAACTACGAGCAGTACTTC. Protein product: CASSVVAGGNYEQYF.

V and J are TRBV30 and TRBJ1-4; 11 bases map to TRBD1. Germline V gives CDR1 GTSNPN, CDR2 SVGIG (reference sequence). The CDR3 is 14 residues long. V trimming: 4 bases; J trimming: 10 bases; junction bases outside the gene matches: 8. CDR3 bases: TGTGCCTGGACCCCGGGACAGGGGGGTCTAAAACTGTTTTTT. This sequence encodes CAWTPGQGGLKLFF.

The chain joins TRBV10-3 to TRBJ1-6; the match to TRBD1 covers 7 bases. The length of the CDR3 is 16 residues. The V gene end was trimmed by 10 bases and the J gene end by 7 bases; junction bases not matched to a gene: 16. CDR1 and CDR2 (germline): ENHRY, SYGVKD. CDR3 nucleotide sequence: TGTGCCACGGGGATAGGGGGCAGGTGGGACAATTCACCCCTCCACTTT. Translation: CATGIGGRWDNSPLHF.

The chain joins TRBV4-3 to TRBJ2-7; 7 bases align to TRBD1. Germline trimming cut 0 bases from V and 1 base from J; bases unmatched to any gene: 3. The CDR3 contains 15 residues. The germline V gene encodes CDR1 LGHNA and CDR2 YSLEER. CDR3 coding DNA: TGCGCCAGCAGCCAAGAGGGGACAGCTTCCTACGAGCAGTACTTC. Protein product: CASSQEGTASYEQYF.

V is TRBV2 and J is TRBJ1-4; no firm D call. The CDR3 is made up of 14 amino acids. CDR1 is SNHLY and CDR2 is FYNNEI in the germline V gene. The V gene lost 6 bases and the J gene lost 6 bases, with 14 bases spanning the gap. DNA of the CDR3: TGTGCCAGCAGGGACGAGGGATGGGATGAAAAACTGTTTTTT. Protein product: CASRDEGWDEKLFF.